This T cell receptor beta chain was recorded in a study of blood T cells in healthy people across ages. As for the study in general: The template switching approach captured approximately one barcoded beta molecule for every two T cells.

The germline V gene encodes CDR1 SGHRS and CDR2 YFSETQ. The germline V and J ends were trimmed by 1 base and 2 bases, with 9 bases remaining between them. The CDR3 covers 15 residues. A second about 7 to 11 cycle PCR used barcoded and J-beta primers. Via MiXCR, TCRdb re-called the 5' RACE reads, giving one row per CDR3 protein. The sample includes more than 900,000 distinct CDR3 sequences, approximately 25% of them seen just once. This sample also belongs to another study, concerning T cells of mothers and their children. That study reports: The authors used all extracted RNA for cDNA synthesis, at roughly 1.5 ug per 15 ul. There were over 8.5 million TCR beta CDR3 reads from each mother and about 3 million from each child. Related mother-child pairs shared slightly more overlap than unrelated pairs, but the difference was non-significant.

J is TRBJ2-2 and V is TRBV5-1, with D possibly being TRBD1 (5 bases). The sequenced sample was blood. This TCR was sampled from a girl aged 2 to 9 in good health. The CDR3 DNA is TGCGCCAGCAGCTTGTTAGGGGCCAACACCGGGGAGCTGTTTTTT. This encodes CASSLLGANTGELFF.